The source of this T cell receptor beta chain is a study of blood T cell repertoires in COVID-19. This table comes from immunoSEQ multiplex PCR, and its TCRdb copy is limited to in-frame clones, with some not included. The table has 65,000 to 90,000 clones, roughly 84% seen once. Germline V gene lookup returns CDR1 SGHTS and CDR2 YDEGEE. The CDR3 has 14 residues. The V segment lost 7 bases and the J segment 2 bases; nucleotides outside the gene matches: 5. The V gene is TRBV5-8, the J gene TRBJ1-5; 8 nucleotides align to TRBD1. The sequencing sample was made of peripheral blood. The receptor was derived from a woman younger than 35 with acute or convalescent COVID-19. The CDR3 DNA reads TGTGCCAGCGGACAGGGACCGGGCAATCAGCCCCAGCATTTT. Translation gives CASGQGPGNQPQHF.